The clone carrying this T cell receptor (beta chain) has a handful of counts. Its antigen is still unknown. This sample is drawn from a study of cytomegalovirus exposure and HLA in healthy donors. Whole-study results and caveats: Despite most TCR sequences being rare, some public TCRs occurred in many donors.

The PCR ran on 60 Vbeta and 13 Jbeta primers. Using immunoSEQ multiplex PCR, the repertoire was profiled, and TCRdb retains in-frame clones only, with some absent. This table holds approximately 120,000 clones, approximately 72% found once. This CDR3 comprises 13 residues. Trimming cost V 5 bases and J 1 base, with 10 bases left between them. Germline V gene data show CDR1 as SGHDT and CDR2 as YYEEEE. V and J are TRBV5-6 and TRBJ2-7, with D perhaps TRBD1 (6 bases). The receptor was derived from a woman in her forties or fifties in good health and CMV-seropositive. The sequenced sample consisted of PBMCs. The CDR3 sequence: CASRITGSYEQYF. DNA for the CDR3: TGTGCCAGCAGGATTACAGGGTCCTACGAGCAGTACTTC. Based on the CDR3 plus reference TRBV5-6 and TRBJ2-7, the full variable domain is DAGVTQSPTHLIKTRGQQVTLRCSPKSGHDTVSWYQQALGQGPQFIFQYYEEEERQRGNFPDRFSGHQFPNYSSELNVNALLLGDSALYLCASRITGSYEQYFGPGTRLTVT.